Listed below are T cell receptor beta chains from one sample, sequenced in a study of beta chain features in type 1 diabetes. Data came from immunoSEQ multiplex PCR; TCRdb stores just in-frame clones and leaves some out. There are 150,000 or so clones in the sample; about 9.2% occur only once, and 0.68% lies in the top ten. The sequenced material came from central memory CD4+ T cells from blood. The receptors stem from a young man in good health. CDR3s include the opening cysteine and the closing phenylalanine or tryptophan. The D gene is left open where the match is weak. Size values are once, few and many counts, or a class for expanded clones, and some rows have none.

cdr3_aa: CASSIDRGKGYTF
cdr3_nt: TGTGCCAGTAGTATCGACAGGGGGAAAGGCTACACCTTC
d_call: TRBD1
v_call: TRBV19
j_call: TRBJ1-2
clone_size: few

cdr3_aa: CASGPGGASGEQFF
cdr3_nt: TGTGCCAGTGGGCCGGGAGGAGCTAGCGGTGAGCAGTTCTTC
d_call: TRBD2
v_call: TRBV19
j_call: TRBJ2-1
clone_size: many

cdr3_aa: CASSPGQGSNQPQHF
cdr3_nt: TGTGCCAGCAGTCCGGGACAGGGGAGTAATCAGCCCCAGCATTTT
d_call: TRBD1
v_call: TRBV28
j_call: TRBJ1-5
clone_size: .

cdr3_aa: CASSPSGSTGELFF
cdr3_nt: TGTGCCAGCAGCCCCTCCGGGAGCACCGGGGAGCTGTTTTTT
d_call: .
v_call: TRBV7-9
j_call: TRBJ2-2
clone_size: .

cdr3_aa: CASIYRDLSTDTQYF
cdr3_nt: TGTGCCAGCATCTACAGGGACCTAAGCACAGATACGCAGTATTTT
d_call: .
v_call: TRBV6-6
j_call: TRBJ2-3
clone_size: .

cdr3_aa: CASSLGRTGGFETQYF
cdr3_nt: TGTGCCAGCAGCTTAGGACGGACAGGGGGGTTTGAGACCCAGTACTTC
d_call: TRBD1
v_call: TRBV7-8
j_call: TRBJ2-5
clone_size: .

cdr3_aa: CASSQGVGGASGYTF
cdr3_nt: TGCGCCAGCAGCCAAGGTGTAGGAGGGGCGAGTGGCTACACCTTC
d_call: .
v_call: TRBV4-1
j_call: TRBJ1-2
clone_size: .

cdr3_aa: CASSDDRGLPSEQYF
cdr3_nt: TGTGCCAGCAGCGACGACAGGGGACTCCCATCCGAGCAGTACTTC
d_call: TRBD1
v_call: TRBV7-9
j_call: TRBJ2-7
clone_size: few

cdr3_aa: CASRDSGELFF
cdr3_nt: TGTGCCAGCAGGGACAGCGGGGAGCTGTTTTTT
d_call: .
v_call: TRBV27
j_call: TRBJ2-2
clone_size: .

cdr3_aa: CASSATGIAQYF
cdr3_nt: TGTGCCAGTAGTGCCACAGGGATTGCGCAGTATTTT
d_call: .
v_call: TRBV19
j_call: TRBJ2-3
clone_size: few

cdr3_aa: CASSQGLPGGLGNYGYTF
cdr3_nt: TGTGCCAGCAGCCAAGGTCTTCCTGGGGGCCTAGGTAACTATGGCTACACCTTC
d_call: .
v_call: TRBV4-2
j_call: TRBJ1-2
clone_size: few

cdr3_aa: CASSLAKQASTDTQYF
cdr3_nt: TGTGCCAGCAGCTTGGCCAAACAGGCTAGCACAGATACGCAGTATTTT
d_call: .
v_call: TRBV5-8
j_call: TRBJ2-3
clone_size: .

cdr3_aa: CAREGGYSPLHF
cdr3_nt: TGTGCCAGGGAAGGGGGTTATTCACCCCTCCACTTT
d_call: .
v_call: TRBV7-9
j_call: TRBJ1-6
clone_size: few

cdr3_aa: CASSEGTSGNNEQFF
cdr3_nt: TGTGCCAGCAGTGAGGGGACTAGCGGAAACAATGAGCAGTTCTTC
d_call: TRBD2
v_call: TRBV2
j_call: TRBJ2-1
clone_size: .

cdr3_aa: CASSAGQGARDGYTF
cdr3_nt: TGTGCCAGCAGTGCCGGACAGGGGGCACGTGATGGCTACACCTTC
d_call: TRBD1
v_call: TRBV6-4
j_call: TRBJ1-2
clone_size: few

cdr3_aa: CSVSTGYGYTF
cdr3_nt: TGCAGCGTATCGACAGGCTATGGCTACACCTTC
d_call: .
v_call: TRBV29-1
j_call: TRBJ1-2
clone_size: few

cdr3_aa: CAISGDSSYNEQFF
cdr3_nt: TGTGCCATCAGTGGGGACAGCTCCTACAATGAGCAGTTCTTC
d_call: TRBD1
v_call: TRBV10-3
j_call: TRBJ2-1
clone_size: few

cdr3_aa: CSPQRGGDNEQFF
cdr3_nt: TGCAGCCCCCAACGCGGGGGGGACAATGAGCAGTTCTTC
d_call: TRBD2
v_call: TRBV29-1
j_call: TRBJ2-1
clone_size: many

cdr3_aa: CSVGQGMEQYF
cdr3_nt: TGCAGTGTCGGACAGGGGATGGAGCAGTACTTC
d_call: TRBD1
v_call: TRBV20-1
j_call: TRBJ2-7
clone_size: few

cdr3_aa: CASSPQSGGYNEQFF
cdr3_nt: TGCGCCAGCAGCCCCCAAAGCGGGGGTTACAATGAGCAGTTCTTC
d_call: TRBD2
v_call: TRBV4-3
j_call: TRBJ2-1
clone_size: many

cdr3_aa: CASTRGASTDTQYF
cdr3_nt: TGTGCCAGCACCCGGGGAGCTAGCACAGATACGCAGTATTTT
d_call: .
v_call: TRBV11-2
j_call: TRBJ2-3
clone_size: .

cdr3_aa: CASSLSTGKETQYF
cdr3_nt: TGTGCCAGCAGTTTATCTACAGGGAAAGAGACCCAGTACTTC
d_call: .
v_call: TRBV27
j_call: TRBJ2-5
clone_size: few

cdr3_aa: CASSLGQGVQETQYF
cdr3_nt: TGTGCCAGCAGCTTGGGACAGGGGGTCCAAGAGACCCAGTACTTC
d_call: TRBD1
v_call: TRBV5-8
j_call: TRBJ2-5
clone_size: .

cdr3_aa: CASSMSRDQPQHF
cdr3_nt: TGTGCCAGTAGTATGTCCAGGGATCAGCCCCAGCATTTT
d_call: .
v_call: TRBV19
j_call: TRBJ1-5
clone_size: .

cdr3_aa: CAIAGPSTDTQYF
cdr3_nt: TGTGCCATCGCCGGTCCGTCCACAGATACGCAGTATTTT
d_call: .
v_call: TRBV10-3
j_call: TRBJ2-3
clone_size: .

cdr3_aa: CASSPGTGRTEAFF
cdr3_nt: TGTGCCAGCTCACCCGGGACAGGGAGAACTGAAGCTTTCTTT
d_call: TRBD1
v_call: TRBV18
j_call: TRBJ1-1
clone_size: .

cdr3_aa: CASSFRETQYF
cdr3_nt: TGTGCCAGCAGCTTCAGGGAGACCCAGTACTTC
d_call: .
v_call: TRBV5-4
j_call: TRBJ2-5
clone_size: .

cdr3_aa: CASSYSVQTNYGYTF
cdr3_nt: TGTGCCAGCAGTTACTCGGTTCAGACTAACTATGGCTACACCTTC
d_call: .
v_call: TRBV6-6
j_call: TRBJ1-2
clone_size: .

cdr3_aa: CASSQGDRERETQYF
cdr3_nt: TGCGCCAGCAGCCAAGGTGACAGGGAAAGGGAGACCCAGTACTTC
d_call: TRBD1
v_call: TRBV4-1
j_call: TRBJ2-5
clone_size: few

cdr3_aa: CASSLNQETQYF
cdr3_nt: TGTGCCAGCAGCCTTAACCAAGAGACCCAGTACTTC
d_call: .
v_call: TRBV7-2
j_call: TRBJ2-5
clone_size: .

cdr3_aa: CASSQGGNYGYTF
cdr3_nt: TGTGCCAGCAGCCAAGGAGGGAACTATGGCTACACCTTC
d_call: .
v_call: TRBV14
j_call: TRBJ1-2
clone_size: .

cdr3_aa: CASSPNGGGAYEQYF
cdr3_nt: TGTGCCAGCTCACCGAATGGGGGGGGCGCCTACGAGCAGTACTTC
d_call: .
v_call: TRBV18
j_call: TRBJ2-7
clone_size: many

cdr3_aa: CASSPTRRNEKLFF
cdr3_nt: TGTGCCAGTAGTCCGACACGCCGTAATGAAAAACTGTTTTTT
d_call: .
v_call: TRBV19
j_call: TRBJ1-4
clone_size: .

cdr3_aa: CASSQGQGHMANVLTF
cdr3_nt: TGTGCCAGCAGCCAAGGGCAGGGGCACATGGCCAACGTCCTGACTTTC
d_call: .
v_call: TRBV14
j_call: TRBJ2-6
clone_size: many

cdr3_aa: CASNRGSGGESQETQYF
cdr3_nt: TGTGCCAGCAACAGGGGCAGCGGGGGGGAAAGCCAAGAGACCCAGTACTTC
d_call: TRBD2
v_call: TRBV7-2
j_call: TRBJ2-5
clone_size: few

cdr3_aa: CATSRDTGGNYGYTF
cdr3_nt: TGTGCCACCAGCAGAGATACAGGGGGCAACTATGGCTACACCTTC
d_call: TRBD1
v_call: TRBV15
j_call: TRBJ1-2
clone_size: few